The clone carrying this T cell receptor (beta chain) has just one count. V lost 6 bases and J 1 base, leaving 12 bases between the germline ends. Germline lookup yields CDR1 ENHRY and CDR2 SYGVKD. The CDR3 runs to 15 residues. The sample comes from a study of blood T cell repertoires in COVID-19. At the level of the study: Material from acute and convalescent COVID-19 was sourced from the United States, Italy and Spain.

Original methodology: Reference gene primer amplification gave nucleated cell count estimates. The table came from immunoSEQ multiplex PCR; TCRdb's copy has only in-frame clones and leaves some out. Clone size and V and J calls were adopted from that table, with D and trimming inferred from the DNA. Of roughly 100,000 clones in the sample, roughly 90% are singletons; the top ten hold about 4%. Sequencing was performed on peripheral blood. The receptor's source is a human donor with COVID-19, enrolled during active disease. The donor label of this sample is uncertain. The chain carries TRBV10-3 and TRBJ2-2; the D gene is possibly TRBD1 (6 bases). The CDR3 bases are TGTGCCATCAGCCCGACAGGAATGAACACCGGGGAGCTGTTTTTT. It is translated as CAISPTGMNTGELFF.